This TCR beta chain stems from a study of blood T cell repertoires in COVID-19 (TCRdb year 2020). Background for the entire study: Collaborator samples came from the United States, Italy and Spain and covered acute and convalescent phases of COVID-19. The samples were drawn from two sources: the first 160 participants of the ongoing ImmuneRACE study, and over 1,000 subjects contributed by 6 global collaborators. A de-identified subject ID, COVID-19 status, age in years and sex were almost always included in the sample metadata. A freely available public database, intended as a resource for researchers studying the immune response to SARS-CoV-2, is where the repertoires were released. The dataset comprised deeply sampled blood TCRbeta repertoires from subjects exposed to, actively infected with, or recovered from COVID-19. Where HLA class I and class II types were available, the types were taken from metadata supplied by the sample provider, not from assay-based typing. The prospective study material was composed of cDNA or gDNA derived from T cells, B-cell-depleted T cells, or PBMCs.

Enrolling through a virtual design, the prospective study's participants ranged in age from roughly 18 to 90 years and lived across 20 to 30 United States geographic areas. To assign participants to cohorts, the prospective study relied on clinical history that participants themselves reported in a screening survey and a study questionnaire. ImmuneRACE Cohort 3 recovered participants were defined by two consecutive negative NP/OP PCR tests, healthcare professional clearance, or symptom resolution. In the prospective study, mobile phlebotomists collected whole blood, serum and a nasopharyngeal or oropharyngeal swab from each participant. Additional blood draws and questionnaires over an approximately 2-month period could optionally be provided by prospective study participants. Before DNA extraction, prospective study blood samples were shipped either frozen or at room temperature. On this clone: The clone's antigen remains unknown. It has no much larger one-base neighbor in the sample; base qualities were not kept.

Beyond this particular receptor, the publication reports: How much clinical and demographic metadata was included differed by source and by participant, and the metadata was provided uncurated.

TCRbeta CDR3 regions were amplified from genomic DNA by means of the immunoSEQ Assay, a bias-controlled multiplex PCR. Per the source publication's procedure: The number of nucleated cells in each sample was estimated by amplification of reference gene primers within the assay. To quantify the absolute abundance of each unique TCRbeta CDR3 rearrangement, sequence reads were collapsed and filtered. For each sample, productive Simpson clonality was calculated as the square root of Simpson's diversity index across productive rearrangements. Drawn from immuneACCESS, this table holds only the in-frame rearrangements with V and J called that TCRdb kept. Clones are partly lost; checked studies trace under half to an unresolved V gene and leave the rest unexplained. The V and J calls and clone size were taken over from that table, and D and trimming were inferred from the DNA. This sample comprises hundreds of thousands of clones, about 83% of them detected only once. Jointly, the top ten make up approximately 9.3% of the sample.

The CDR3 runs 15 residues from the cysteine to the phenylalanine. Left in the record is the CDR3 DNA by itself, 45 bases read in frame from the first base. The germline V gene encodes CDR1 SGHRS and CDR2 YFSETQ. Trimming leaves V shorter by 4 bases and J shorter by 0 bases, with the junction holding 6 bases beyond the gene matches. The chain couples TRBV5-1 to TRBJ2-7; TRBD1 fits 8 bases in the junction. Material for sequencing was PBMCs or T cells enriched from blood (not recorded which). This receptor was taken from a woman aged 45-65 years who had recovered from COVID-19. The bases are TGCGCCAGCAGCGCCGGACAGGGCGTCTCCTACGAGCAGTACTTC. Translated, this gives CASSAGQGVSYEQYF.